What follows is one T cell receptor beta chain and its context. This sample is drawn from a study of blood T cell repertoires in COVID-19. The wider study: Specimens from acute and convalescent COVID-19 originated in the United States, Italy and Spain. PBMCs, B-cell-depleted T cells, or T cells provided the cDNA or gDNA that made up the material.

As handled by the study authors: Amplification of reference gene primers was used by the study to estimate nucleated cell counts. The protocol was immunoSEQ multiplex PCR, while the TCRdb copy is restricted to in-frame clones and leaves out a portion. V and J calls and clone size are copied from that table; D and trimming were computed from the DNA. The data contain more than 70,000 clones, around nine tenths of them singletons. The sequenced material came from peripheral blood. The TCR sequence derives from a woman older than 75 with acute or convalescent COVID-19.

The CDR3 sequence: CASSGIREEAFF. The CDR3 nucleotides read TGTGCCAGCAGCGGTATCCGGGAGGAAGCTTTCTTT. The genes are TRBV5-6 and TRBJ1-1; D unresolved. The V gene's germline CDR1 is SGHDT and CDR2 YYEEEE. V was pared by 4 bases and J by 8 bases, with 12 bases between. The CDR3 has 12 amino acids.